Included here is one T cell receptor (beta chain) sequence, with context. Its specific antigen is unknown. Base qualities were left out, and no much larger clone turns up one base away. V lost 1 base and J lost 7 bases; the stretch between them is 14 bases long. From a lookup of the germline V gene, CDR1 and CDR2 are SGHVS and FQNEAQ. Including the terminal cysteine and phenylalanine, the CDR3 comprises 16 residues. CDR3 DNA only is kept here, 48 bases in frame from base 1. The sample is drawn from a study of T cell responses to AZD1222 COVID-19 vaccine (dated by TCRdb to the early 2020s). With regard to the full study: Because spike-specific TCR depth and breadth did not differ between the two schedules, AZD1222 recipients who got a second dose at roughly 4 weeks were pooled with those who got a second dose at roughly 12 weeks. Enrollment into the trials was organized by age into subgroups of 18-55, 56-69 and 70-plus years, and those subgroups contained around 150, 28 and 57 TCR-sequenced participants, respectively. A total of 230 to 250 trial participants underwent TCR sequencing, of whom around 210 had received two doses of AZD1222 and approximately 25 had received two doses of the MenACWY control vaccine. Overall study outcomes, separate from this receptor: A significant rise in spike-specific TCR breadth and depth was observed after two AZD1222 doses relative to day 0 and relative to MenACWY recipients. Conclusions about previously exposed vaccinees are limited because only 6 or 7 AZD1222 recipients were SARS-CoV-2 seropositive at baseline. No day 14 peak-response samples were available, so repertoires were characterized only after the peak T cell response. Reportedly, almost half of the unique spike-specific TCRs recognized epitopes lying outside the regions that are mutated in the B.1.351 and B.1.1.7 variants. The 56-69-year group was small, and its depth increase did not reach significance, likely because of low power. Vaccine-associated CD4 TCRs spanned the whole spike protein, with dominant responses in regions 160-218 and 743-854. Most participants were white British and females outnumbered males, and the authors suggested that clonal diversity may have been underestimated.

The CDR3 regions of human TCRbeta chains were analyzed by immunosequencing. Per the authors' processing: Repertoire TCRs were checked for matches against a reference library of SARS-CoV-2-specific TCRs that had been generated using the MIRA antigen-specificity platform. Breadth was defined as the fraction of unique TCRs that were SARS-CoV-2-associated. Depth was defined as the fraction of total T cells that were SARS-CoV-2-associated. Each spike-specific TCR was assigned to its reactive spike region and to a CD4 or CD8 class using the MIRA data. Log10-transformed breadth and depth values were compared by one-way ANOVA with Sidak's multiple comparisons tests. As stored in TCRdb, this immuneACCESS dataset retains in-frame rearrangements with V and J assigned. A fraction of the clones does not appear; measured against another copy, unresolved V genes explain less than half of the discrepancy, and the remainder lacks a known reason. The DNA gave D and trimming, while V, J and clone size come from that table. In this sample the table shows approximately 70,000 clones, 87% of which occur a single time. In total, the top ten clones hold more than 20% of the sample.

Reading the label with the study, this specimen's time point is: baseline before first vaccination. The vaccinee samples were drawn from two UK trials, COV001 and COV002, one of which was a single-blind randomized controlled phase 2/3 trial testing AZD1222 (ChAdOx1 nCoV-19) in healthy adults. For TCRbeta chain sequencing, PBMC samples from trial participants were taken at day 0 and at day 28 after the second dose. The chain is assembled from TRBV7-8 and TRBJ1-6; matching of 5 bases hints at TRBD1 as the D gene. Sequenced here: peripheral blood, sampled on day 0 of AZD1222 vaccination. The origin of this receptor is an adult in good health. The CDR3 protein sequence reads: CASSLGRGVGNSPLHF. The sequenced DNA: TGTGCCAGCAGCTTAGGACGGGGGGTGGGAAATTCACCCCTCCACTTT.